This T cell receptor (beta chain) was captured by sequencing in a study of beta chain features in type 1 diabetes. Concerning this clone itself: Its specificity is unknown. Different DNA sequences within this sample yield the same CDR3.

Study findings and constraints: Shortening of TCRB CDR3s, moderate but significant, appeared in all four CD4+ subsets of Type 1 diabetes patients. Any HLA-type effect on TCRB rearrangement remained unresolved here. The similarity of naive, central memory and Treg TCRB repertoires appeared greater among patients than among healthy donors. Researchers cautioned that cDNA sequencing could over-represent cells with high TCR expression.

Based on CD45RO/CCR7/CD25/CD127/CD95/CD27, CD4+ regulatory, stem cell-like memory, naive and central memory cells were sorted. This CDR3 comprises 13 residues. V lost 0 bases and J lost 5, with 8 bases in between. Germline CDR1 GTSNPN, CDR2 SVGIG (reference sequence). Of the isolated RNA, all was reverse transcribed, and so the sequenced material was expressed TCRB transcripts. Assay: immunoSEQ multiplex PCR; the TCRdb copy retains only in-frame clones and omits some. The sample includes roughly 180,000 clones, 6.5% to 8.5% of them seen just once. This sequence joins TRBV30 and TRBJ1-3, with D hard to call. The TCR comes from a young man with type 1 diabetes. Sequences were obtained from central memory CD4+ T cells from blood. The CDR3 DNA is TGTGCCTGGAGTGTAAGCGGGAGAAACACCATATATTTT. Its protein is CAWSVSGRNTIYF.